This TCR beta chain was obtained from a study of ipilimumab plus nivolumab after autologous stem cell transplantation. Turning to the study itself: The myeloma group: high-risk transplant-naive, or relapse within 3 years after first autologous transplant.

Libraries were prepared by immunoSEQ multiplex PCR; TCRdb keeps only in-frame clonotypes and omits some of them. The table has about 12,000 clones, about 77% seen once. Germline CDR1 reads SNHLY; CDR2 reads FYNNEI. V was shortened by 3 bases and J by 2 bases, with 7 bases between the two germline ends. This CDR3 is built from 13 residues. Checkpoint therapy with ipilimumab 1 mg/kg began 14 to 28 days after transplant. Through week 26, nivolumab 3 mg/kg IV was given weeks 1, 4, 7, 10, then biweekly. This sequence originates from a male donor with multiple myeloma. V is TRBV2 and J is TRBJ1-2; no reliable D call. The material was PBMCs, obtained in a trial of ipilimumab plus nivolumab as post-transplant consolidation. DNA for the CDR3: TGTGCCAGCAGTGAGGTCCGGAACTATGGCTACACCTTC. Amino acid sequence: CASSEVRNYGYTF.